What follows describes a single TCR beta chain. Its antigen remains unknown. The CDR3 covers 16 residues. V shed 4 bases and J shed 0 bases, with 14 bases lying between them. Germline V gene data show CDR1 as MNHEY and CDR2 as SMNVEV (reference sequence). Primers included in the PCR were 60 Vbeta and 13 Jbeta primers. Data came from immunoSEQ multiplex PCR; TCRdb stores just in-frame clones and leaves some out. The sample consists of approximately 130,000 clones, about 81% of them appearing once. This entry belongs to a study of cytomegalovirus exposure and HLA in healthy donors. Study conclusions and caveats: Roughly uniform depth of sequencing across donors was assumed in presence/absence analyses. There was a cluster of highly shared sequence variants that was likely a sequencing artifact.

This chain joins TRBV27 and TRBJ2-3, with D possibly being TRBD1 (5 bases). The receptor's source is a woman in her thirties or forties in good health and CMV-seropositive. Sequenced: PBMCs. The DNA of the CDR3 is TGTGCCAGCAGTTCCTCTCTAAAGGGGAGCACAGATACGCAGTATTTT. Protein product: CASSSSLKGSTDTQYF.